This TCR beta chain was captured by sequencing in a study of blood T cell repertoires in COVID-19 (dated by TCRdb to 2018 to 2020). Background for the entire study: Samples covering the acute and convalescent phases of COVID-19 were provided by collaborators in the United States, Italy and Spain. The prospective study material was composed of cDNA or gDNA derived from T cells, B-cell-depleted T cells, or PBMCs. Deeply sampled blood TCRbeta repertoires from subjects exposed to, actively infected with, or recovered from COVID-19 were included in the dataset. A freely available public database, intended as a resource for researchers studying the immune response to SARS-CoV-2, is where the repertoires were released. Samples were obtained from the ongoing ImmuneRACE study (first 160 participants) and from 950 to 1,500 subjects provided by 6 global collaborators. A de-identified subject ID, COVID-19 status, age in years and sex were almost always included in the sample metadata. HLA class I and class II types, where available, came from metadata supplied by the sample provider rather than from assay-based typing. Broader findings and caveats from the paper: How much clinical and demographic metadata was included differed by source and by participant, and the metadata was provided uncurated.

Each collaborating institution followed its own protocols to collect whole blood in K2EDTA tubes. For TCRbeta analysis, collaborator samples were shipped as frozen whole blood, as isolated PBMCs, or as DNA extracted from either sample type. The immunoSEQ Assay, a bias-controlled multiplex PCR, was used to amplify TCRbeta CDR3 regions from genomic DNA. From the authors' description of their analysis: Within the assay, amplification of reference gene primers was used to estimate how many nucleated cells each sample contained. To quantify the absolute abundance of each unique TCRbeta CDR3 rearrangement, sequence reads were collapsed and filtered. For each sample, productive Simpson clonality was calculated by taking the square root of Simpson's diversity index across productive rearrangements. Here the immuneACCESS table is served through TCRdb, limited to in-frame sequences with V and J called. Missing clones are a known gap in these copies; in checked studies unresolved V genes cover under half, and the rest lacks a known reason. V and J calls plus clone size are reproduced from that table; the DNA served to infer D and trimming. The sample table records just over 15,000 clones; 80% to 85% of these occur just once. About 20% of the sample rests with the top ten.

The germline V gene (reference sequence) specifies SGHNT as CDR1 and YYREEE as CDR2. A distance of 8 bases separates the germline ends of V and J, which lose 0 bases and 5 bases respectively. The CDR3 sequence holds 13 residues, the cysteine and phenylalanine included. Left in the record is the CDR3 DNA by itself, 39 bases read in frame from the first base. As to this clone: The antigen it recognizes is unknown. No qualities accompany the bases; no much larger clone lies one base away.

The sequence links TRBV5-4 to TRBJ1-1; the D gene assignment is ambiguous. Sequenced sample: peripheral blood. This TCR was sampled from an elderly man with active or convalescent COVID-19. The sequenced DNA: TGTGCCAGCAGCTTGGGACATACGACTGAAGCTTTCTTT. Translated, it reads CASSLGHTTEAFF.